This entry is about one T cell receptor beta chain. Its target is unknown. The data belong to a study of T cell responses to AZD1222 COVID-19 vaccine. Study observations and caveats: Spike was spanned by vaccine-associated CD4 TCRs, which were dominant at 160-218 and 743-854.

The CDR3 has 17 amino acids. The germline V and J ends were trimmed by 2 bases and 6 bases, with 23 bases remaining between them. CDR1 is SGDLS, CDR2 YYNGEE, per germline. Produced via immunoSEQ multiplex PCR; TCRdb's table is partial and in-frame only. The table records approximately 140,000 clones, approximately 89% of them present only once. The specimen was peripheral blood, collected on day 0 of AZD1222 vaccination. This sequence was found in an adult in good health. V and J are TRBV9 and TRBJ1-1; perhaps TRBD1 as D (5 bases). The CDR3 spells CASSVLPWRGAISEAFF. The CDR3 DNA reads as TGTGCCAGCAGCGTCCTCCCCTGGCGGGGCGCGATATCTGAAGCTTTCTTT. Based on the CDR3 plus reference TRBV9 and TRBJ1-1, the full variable domain is DSGVTQTPKHLITATGQRVTLRCSPRSGDLSVYWYQQSLDQGLQFLIQYYNGEERAKGNILERFSAQQFPDLHSELNLSSLELGDSALYFCASSVLPWRGAISEAFFGQGTRLTVV.